This record covers a single T cell receptor (beta chain). What it binds is not known. RNA was isolated and reverse transcribed to cDNA, the sequencing template. The assay was immunoSEQ multiplex PCR, and TCRdb's table has in-frame clones only and misses some. The sample lists about 190,000 clones; 45% to 65% were seen once. Treatment: oral pan-JAK inhibitor, 5-10 mg twice daily. Those with alopecia areata gave lesional scalp punch biopsies and peripheral blood. The record originates from a study of CD8+ T cells in alopecia areata. Overall study results and limits: While tofacitinib was given, many expanded lesional clones persisted in scalp and blood. Scalp data also include sequences from resident alphabeta T cells of normal skin.

V was pared by 7 bases and J by 4 bases, with 6 bases of the junction left unmatched. Germline V gene lookup returns CDR1 SNHLY and CDR2 FYNNEI. This CDR3 is built from 14 residues. The sequencing here drew on CD4+ T cells sorted from blood, taken at week 4, from a patient treated with tofacitinib. V and J are TRBV2 and TRBJ2-1; 8 bases are a match to TRBD2. This receptor was obtained from a human donor with alopecia areata. The CDR3 loop reads CASIPVAGYNEQFF. The CDR3 DNA sequence: TGTGCCAGCATCCCTGTAGCGGGATACAATGAGCAGTTCTTC.